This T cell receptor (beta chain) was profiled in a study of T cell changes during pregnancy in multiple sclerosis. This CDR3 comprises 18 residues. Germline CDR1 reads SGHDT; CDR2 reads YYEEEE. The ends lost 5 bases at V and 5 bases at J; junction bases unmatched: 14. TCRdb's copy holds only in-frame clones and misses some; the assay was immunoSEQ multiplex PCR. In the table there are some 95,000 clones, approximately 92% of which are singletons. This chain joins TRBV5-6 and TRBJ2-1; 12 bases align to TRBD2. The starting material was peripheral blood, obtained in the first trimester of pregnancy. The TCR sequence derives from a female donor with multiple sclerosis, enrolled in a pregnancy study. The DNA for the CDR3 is TGTGCCAGCAGGGGACTAGCGGGCCCCATGTGGGTTAACAATGAGCAGTTCTTC. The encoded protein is CASRGLAGPMWVNNEQFF.